These T cell receptor beta chains were read from a single sample in a study of cytomegalovirus exposure and HLA in healthy donors. TCRdb's table, derived via immunoSEQ multiplex PCR, lists solely in-frame clones and lacks some. In the table there are roughly 90,000 clones, 74% of which are singletons. The specimen was PBMCs. These receptors all stem from a man aged 25 to 40 in good health and CMV-seropositive. Each CDR3 is given with its conserved first and last residue. D genes are given only for firm matches. Rows may omit the clone size; those that give it use once, few, many or a size class.

TRBV19,-,TRBJ1-2,-,TGTGCCAGTAGTATCCAGGGGCGGGGGCAAGGGGGCTACACCTTC,CASSIQGRGQGGYTF
TRBV7-6,few,TRBJ1-4,-,TGTGCCAGCACCTCCCGGGGAGACTTAAATGAAAAACTGTTTTTT,CASTSRGDLNEKLFF
TRBV9,once,TRBJ2-1,-,TGTGCCAGCACCCGGGGTGGGCATGAGCAGTTCTTC,CASTRGGHEQFF
TRBV7-7,few,TRBJ2-2,TRBD2,TGTGCCAGCAGCCCCGCGGGACTAGCGGGAGGGAGCGGGGAGCTGTTTTTT,CASSPAGLAGGSGELFF
TRBV4-1,few,TRBJ1-1,TRBD1,TGCGCCAGCAGCCGTACTACAGGGGAGATGCGAGCTTTCTTT,CASSRTTGEMRAFF
TRBV4-3,-,TRBJ2-5,TRBD2,TGCGCCAGCAGCCTAAGACTAGCGGGAGTGGGAGAGACCCAGTACTTC,CASSLRLAGVGETQYF
TRBV6-5,few,TRBJ2-1,TRBD1,TGTGCCAGCACCCTCGGACAGGGGGGATACAATGAGCAGTTCTTC,CASTLGQGGYNEQFF
TRBV4-2,-,TRBJ2-7,TRBD2,TGTGCCAGCAGCCGGAACGGAGCGGGAGGGCGGTACGAGCAGTACTTC,CASSRNGAGGRYEQYF
TRBV30,-,TRBJ1-6,-,TGTGCCTGGAGTGTAGGTGGGCAAGGTGGCAATTCACCCCTCCACTTT,CAWSVGGQGGNSPLHF
TRBV30,once,TRBJ2-1,TRBD2,TGTGCCTTGGTAGATTTAGCGGGAGGATTTGGAAAGTGGTTCTTC,CALVDLAGGFGKWFF
TRBV28,few,TRBJ1-2,-,TGTGCCAGCAGTCCCCCGGACAGATATGGCTACACCTTC,CASSPPDRYGYTF
TRBV29-1,-,TRBJ2-7,-,TGCAGCGTTGACCGGTTTGCCTACGAGCAGTACTTC,CSVDRFAYEQYF
TRBV19,-,TRBJ2-1,-,TGTGCCAGTAGTATAGCCGTCAGCTCCTACAATGAGCAGTTCTTC,CASSIAVSSYNEQFF
TRBV29-1,-,TRBJ2-5,TRBD2,TGCAGCGTTACTCGAGCGGGATTGTACCAAGAGACCCAGTACTTC,CSVTRAGLYQETQYF
TRBV6-6,few,TRBJ1-1,TRBD1,TGTGCCAGCAGTTTCCCTTGGACAGGCAACACTGAAGCTTTCTTT,CASSFPWTGNTEAFF
TRBV9,-,TRBJ2-1,TRBD2,TGTGCCAGCAGCGTAGGGGGCCTAGCGGGGGGGAATGAGCAGTTCTTC,CASSVGGLAGGNEQFF
TRBV2,few,TRBJ2-5,-,TGTGCCAGCAGTGGAAACAGACGGGAGACCCAGTACTTC,CASSGNRRETQYF
TRBV7-9,few,TRBJ2-7,-,TGTGCCAGCAGCCCCTTCGACAGTATCTCCTACGAGCAGTACTTC,CASSPFDSISYEQYF
TRBV6-1,-,TRBJ1-1,-,TGTGCCGGTGTTACAGAGTTTAACACTGAAGCTTTCTTT,CAGVTEFNTEAFF
TRBV6-1,once,TRBJ1-1,-,TGTGCCAGCAGTGAAGGGAGGAACACTGAAGCTTTCTTT,CASSEGRNTEAFF
TRBV19,-,TRBJ2-7,-,TGTGCCAGTAGTATAGATCCGAACAGGCCCTACGAGCAGTACTTC,CASSIDPNRPYEQYF